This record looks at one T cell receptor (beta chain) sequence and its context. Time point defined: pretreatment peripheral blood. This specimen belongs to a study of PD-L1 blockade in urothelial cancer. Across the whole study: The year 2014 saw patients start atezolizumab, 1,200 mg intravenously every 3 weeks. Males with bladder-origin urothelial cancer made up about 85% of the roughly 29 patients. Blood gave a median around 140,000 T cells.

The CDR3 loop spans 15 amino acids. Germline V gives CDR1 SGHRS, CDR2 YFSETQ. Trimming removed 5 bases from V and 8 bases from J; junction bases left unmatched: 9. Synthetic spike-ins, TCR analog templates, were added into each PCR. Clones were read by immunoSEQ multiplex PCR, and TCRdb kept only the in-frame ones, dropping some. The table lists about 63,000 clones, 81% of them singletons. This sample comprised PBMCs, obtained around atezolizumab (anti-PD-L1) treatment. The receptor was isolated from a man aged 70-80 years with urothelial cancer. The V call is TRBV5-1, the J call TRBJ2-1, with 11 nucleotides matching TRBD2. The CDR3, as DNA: TGCGCCAGCAGGTTAGCGGGAGGGCCGGATGATGAGCAGTTCTTC. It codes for CASRLAGGPDDEQFF.